This record looks at one T cell receptor beta chain sequence and its context. The data stem from a study of blood T cell repertoires in COVID-19. In the study overall: T cells, B-cell-depleted T cells, or PBMCs provided the cDNA or gDNA that served as material.

V shed 3 bases and J shed 8 bases, with 21 bases lying between them. The germline V gene encodes CDR1 SGHRS and CDR2 YFSETQ. This CDR3 has 16 amino acids. Allocation to cohorts depended on clinical history reported by the participants. How the authors handled the data: Using reference gene primer amplification, nucleated cell counts were estimated. Data came from immunoSEQ multiplex PCR; TCRdb stores just in-frame clones and leaves some out. V and J calls and clone size are those listed in that table; D and trimming were worked out from the DNA. The profile shows hundreds of thousands of clones, under 90% of them singletons.

The sequence derives from a young man who had recovered from COVID-19. Sequencing input: PBMCs or T cells enriched from blood (not recorded which). This chain links TRBV5-1 with TRBJ2-1; D is undetermined. The CDR3 sequence is CASSWPTEGSFDEQFF. The DNA for the CDR3 is TGCGCCAGCAGCTGGCCTACAGAAGGTTCGTTCGATGAGCAGTTCTTC.